This record covers a single TCR beta chain. Its specificity is unknown. This record comes from a study of post-analysis software for immune sequencing data. The CDR3 has 13 amino acids. Germline assignment: CDR1 SEHNR and CDR2 FQNEAQ (reference sequence). J lost 8 bases, V lost 11 bases, and 9 bases had no gene match. Study results and limitations: Significantly lower normalized Chao1 diversity was found in patients with multiple sclerosis relative to controls. F-measure co-clustering was strong for batch-matched samples. TRBV5-6, TRBV5-1 and TRBV20-1 were among a handful of TRBV segments more frequent in patients than controls.

Researchers reported that TCR beta cDNA libraries carried unique molecular identifiers. It was from about 0.94 to 9.7 million T cells that about 500,000 cDNA molecules came. From the PCR reads, TCRdb called clonotypes with MiXCR, one entry per CDR3 protein. The table lists approximately 400,000 distinct CDR3 sequences, roughly 36% of them singletons. The sample consisted of blood. This sequence was found in a girl between 10 and 17 years old with multiple sclerosis. V is TRBV7-9 and J is TRBJ2-1; TRBD2 matches at 10 bases. CDR3 DNA sequence: TGTGCCCTAAGCGGGGGGGCCGTCGATGAGCAGTTCTTC. Translated: CALSGGAVDEQFF.